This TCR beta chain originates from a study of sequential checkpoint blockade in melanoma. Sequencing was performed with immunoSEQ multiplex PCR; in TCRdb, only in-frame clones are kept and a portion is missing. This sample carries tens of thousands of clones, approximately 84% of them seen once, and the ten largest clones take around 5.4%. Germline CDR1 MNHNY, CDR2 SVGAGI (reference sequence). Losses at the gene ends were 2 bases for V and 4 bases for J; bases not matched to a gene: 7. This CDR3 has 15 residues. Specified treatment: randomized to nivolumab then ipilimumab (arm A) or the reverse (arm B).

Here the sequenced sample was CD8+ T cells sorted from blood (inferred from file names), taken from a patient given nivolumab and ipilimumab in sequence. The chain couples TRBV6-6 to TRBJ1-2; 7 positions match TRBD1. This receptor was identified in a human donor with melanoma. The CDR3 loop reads CASSYVQGGGYGYTF. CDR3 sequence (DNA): TGTGCCAGCAGTTACGTCCAGGGGGGCGGCTATGGCTACACCTTC.